Listed below are T cell receptor beta chains from one sample, sequenced in a study of T cell responses to AZD1222 COVID-19 vaccine. Sequencing was performed with immunoSEQ multiplex PCR; in TCRdb, only in-frame clones are kept and a portion is missing. The sample lists roughly 120,000 clones; around 81% were seen once. This sample comprised peripheral blood, obtained on day 0 of AZD1222 vaccination. These receptors all come from an adult in good health. CDR3s include the opening cysteine and the closing phenylalanine or tryptophan. Fields, in order: J gene, V gene, clone size, CDR3 length, D gene, CDR3 DNA, CDR3 protein. The D gene is left open where the match is weak. Clone size, where shown, is once, few, many, or a class for clones that have expanded.

j_call: TRBJ2-7; v_call: TRBV10-2; clone_size: .; cdr3_length: 11; d_call: .; cdr3_nt: TGCGCCAGCACAGGGTTCTACGAGCAGTACTTC; cdr3_aa: CASTGFYEQYF
j_call: TRBJ2-7; v_call: TRBV4-3; clone_size: .; cdr3_length: 13; d_call: .; cdr3_nt: TGCGCCAGCAGCCAAGATCGGTGGCGGGAGCAGTACTTC; cdr3_aa: CASSQDRWREQYF
j_call: TRBJ2-3; v_call: TRBV2; clone_size: .; cdr3_length: 14; d_call: TRBD2; cdr3_nt: TGTGCCAGCAGTGAAAAGCGGGGGCCCGAGGCGCAGTATTTT; cdr3_aa: CASSEKRGPEAQYF
j_call: TRBJ1-1; v_call: TRBV28; clone_size: .; cdr3_length: 14; d_call: .; cdr3_nt: TGTGCCAGCAGTTTAATGGCGCTGAACACTGAAGCTTTCTTT; cdr3_aa: CASSLMALNTEAFF
j_call: TRBJ1-2; v_call: TRBV6-6; clone_size: .; cdr3_length: 16; d_call: .; cdr3_nt: .; cdr3_aa: CASSSSDSRLNYGYTF
j_call: TRBJ2-3; v_call: TRBV5-1; clone_size: .; cdr3_length: 14; d_call: .; cdr3_nt: TGCGCCAGCAGCTTGGGGGGGCAGACAGATACGCAGTATTTT; cdr3_aa: CASSLGGQTDTQYF
j_call: TRBJ2-1; v_call: TRBV19; clone_size: few; cdr3_length: 15; d_call: .; cdr3_nt: TGTGCCAGTAACGCGAATTCAGGCGGCCACAATGAGCAGTTCTTC; cdr3_aa: CASNANSGGHNEQFF
j_call: TRBJ2-1; v_call: TRBV9; clone_size: .; cdr3_length: 15; d_call: TRBD2; cdr3_nt: TGTGCCAGCAGCCCAGATAGCGGGACATACAATGAGCAGTTCTTC; cdr3_aa: CASSPDSGTYNEQFF
j_call: TRBJ1-1; v_call: TRBV12-3/TRBV12-4; clone_size: once; cdr3_length: 13; d_call: .; cdr3_nt: TGTGCCAGCAGACCTCTACTTAATACTGAAGCTTTCTTT; cdr3_aa: CASRPLLNTEAFF
j_call: TRBJ1-2; v_call: TRBV6-5; clone_size: .; cdr3_length: 15; d_call: .; cdr3_nt: TGTGCCAGCAGCCAAAGGCCGGTGACCAACTATGGCTACACCTTC; cdr3_aa: CASSQRPVTNYGYTF
j_call: TRBJ1-5; v_call: TRBV5-5; clone_size: .; cdr3_length: 15; d_call: .; cdr3_nt: TGTGCCAGCAGCCCAGGTCTGTCAAATTCCCAGCCCCAGCATTTT; cdr3_aa: CASSPGLSNSQPQHF
j_call: TRBJ1-5; v_call: TRBV19; clone_size: .; cdr3_length: 15; d_call: TRBD1; cdr3_nt: TGTGCCAGTAGTACCTGGGACAGGGGGCGACAGCCCCAGCATTTT; cdr3_aa: CASSTWDRGRQPQHF
j_call: TRBJ1-1; v_call: TRBV15; clone_size: .; cdr3_length: 15; d_call: TRBD1; cdr3_nt: TGTGCCACCAGCCCCGGGACAGGGGGCCTCACTGAAGCTTTCTTT; cdr3_aa: CATSPGTGGLTEAFF
j_call: TRBJ2-2; v_call: TRBV7-6; clone_size: .; cdr3_length: 13; d_call: .; cdr3_nt: TGTGCCAGCAGCAGGTTTATAACCGGGGAGCTGTTTTTT; cdr3_aa: CASSRFITGELFF
j_call: TRBJ1-6; v_call: TRBV7-9; clone_size: once; cdr3_length: 14; d_call: .; cdr3_nt: TGTGCCAGCAGCCCCTCTACCTATAATTCACCCCTCCACTTT; cdr3_aa: CASSPSTYNSPLHF
j_call: TRBJ1-5; v_call: TRBV2; clone_size: .; cdr3_length: 14; d_call: TRBD1; cdr3_nt: TGTGCCAGACCCAGGACAGGGAGCAATCAGCCCCAGCATTTT; cdr3_aa: CARPRTGSNQPQHF
j_call: TRBJ2-1; v_call: TRBV5-8; clone_size: .; cdr3_length: 18; d_call: TRBD2; cdr3_nt: TGTGCCAGCAGCTGGGGCCGTACTAGCGGGGCTGGGGGTAATGAGCAGTTCTTC; cdr3_aa: CASSWGRTSGAGGNEQFF
j_call: TRBJ2-3; v_call: TRBV27; clone_size: .; cdr3_length: 14; d_call: .; cdr3_nt: TGTGCCAGCAGTTTTAGAGTCGCAACAGATACGCAGTATTTT; cdr3_aa: CASSFRVATDTQYF
j_call: TRBJ1-2; v_call: TRBV6-2/TRBV6-3; clone_size: .; cdr3_length: 15; d_call: TRBD1; cdr3_nt: TGTGCCAGCAGTGGAGCCGGGACAGGGGACTATGGCTACACCTTC; cdr3_aa: CASSGAGTGDYGYTF
j_call: TRBJ2-7; v_call: TRBV7-8; clone_size: .; cdr3_length: 13; d_call: .; cdr3_nt: TGTGCCAGCAGCGTCGGGGGAAGCTACGAGCAGTACTTC; cdr3_aa: CASSVGGSYEQYF
j_call: TRBJ2-2; v_call: TRBV28; clone_size: .; cdr3_length: 15; d_call: TRBD1; cdr3_nt: TGTGCCAGCAGTTCCGGACAGGGACGCACCGGGGAGCTGTTTTTT; cdr3_aa: CASSSGQGRTGELFF
j_call: TRBJ1-5; v_call: TRBV6-5; clone_size: .; cdr3_length: 14; d_call: TRBD1; cdr3_nt: TGTGCCAGCAGTTCCCGGGACAGGGGTCAGCCCCAGCATTTT; cdr3_aa: CASSSRDRGQPQHF
j_call: TRBJ2-1; v_call: TRBV11-2; clone_size: .; cdr3_length: 16; d_call: TRBD2; cdr3_nt: TGTGCCAGCAGCATGGGACTAGCGGGACTCTACAATGAGCAGTTCTTC; cdr3_aa: CASSMGLAGLYNEQFF
j_call: TRBJ1-1; v_call: TRBV18; clone_size: .; cdr3_length: 13; d_call: .; cdr3_nt: TGTGCCAGCTCACCAGGCAGGACACATGAAGCTTTCTTT; cdr3_aa: CASSPGRTHEAFF
j_call: TRBJ1-1; v_call: TRBV6-5; clone_size: once; cdr3_length: 12; d_call: .; cdr3_nt: TGTGCCAGCCAGAGGCCGAACACTGAAGCTTTCTTT; cdr3_aa: CASQRPNTEAFF
j_call: TRBJ2-5; v_call: TRBV7-2; clone_size: once; cdr3_length: 13; d_call: .; cdr3_nt: TGTGCCAGCAGCGTAGGACAGCAAGAGACCCAGTACTTC; cdr3_aa: CASSVGQQETQYF
j_call: TRBJ2-3; v_call: TRBV9; clone_size: .; cdr3_length: 14; d_call: .; cdr3_nt: TGTGCCAGCAGCGTTACTAGCACCACAGATACGCAGTATTTT; cdr3_aa: CASSVTSTTDTQYF
j_call: TRBJ2-1; v_call: TRBV3-1/TRBV3-2; clone_size: .; cdr3_length: 12; d_call: .; cdr3_nt: TGTGCCAGCAGCCGGGGCGGGACCTTTCAGTTCTTC; cdr3_aa: CASSRGGTFQFF
j_call: TRBJ2-7; v_call: TRBV27; clone_size: .; cdr3_length: 15; d_call: TRBD1; cdr3_nt: TGTGCCAGCAGTTTATACGGGACAGGGGACTACGAGCAGTACTTC; cdr3_aa: CASSLYGTGDYEQYF
j_call: TRBJ1-1; v_call: TRBV30; clone_size: .; cdr3_length: 13; d_call: .; cdr3_nt: TGTGCCTGGACCCAAAACAGGGTCACTGAAGCTTTCTTT; cdr3_aa: CAWTQNRVTEAFF
j_call: TRBJ2-5; v_call: TRBV28; clone_size: .; cdr3_length: 17; d_call: TRBD2; cdr3_nt: TGTGCCAGCACCAGGGGGGCTAGCGGGAGCCCATTTGAGACCCAGTACTTC; cdr3_aa: CASTRGASGSPFETQYF
j_call: TRBJ1-6; v_call: TRBV18; clone_size: .; cdr3_length: 14; d_call: TRBD1; cdr3_nt: TGTGCCAGCTCACGGGACAGGGACAATTCACCCCTCCACTTT; cdr3_aa: CASSRDRDNSPLHF
j_call: TRBJ2-3; v_call: TRBV19; clone_size: few; cdr3_length: 13; d_call: .; cdr3_nt: TGTGCCAGTAGTATCGGACAGACAGATACGCAGTATTTT; cdr3_aa: CASSIGQTDTQYF
j_call: TRBJ1-2; v_call: TRBV7-2; clone_size: .; cdr3_length: 14; d_call: TRBD1; cdr3_nt: TGTGCCAGCAGCCCAGGGACAGGATTCTATGGCTACACCTTC; cdr3_aa: CASSPGTGFYGYTF
j_call: TRBJ1-1; v_call: TRBV6-5; clone_size: .; cdr3_length: 14; d_call: .; cdr3_nt: TGTGCCAGCAGAAAGGGCAGGGGGAACACTGAAGCTTTCTTT; cdr3_aa: CASRKGRGNTEAFF
j_call: TRBJ2-6; v_call: TRBV4-3; clone_size: .; cdr3_length: 15; d_call: .; cdr3_nt: TGCGCCAGCAGCCCGACACACTCTGGGGCCAACGTCCTGACTTTC; cdr3_aa: CASSPTHSGANVLTF
j_call: TRBJ2-7; v_call: TRBV18; clone_size: .; cdr3_length: 13; d_call: .; cdr3_nt: TGTGCCAGCTCACCCGACACCTCTTACGAGCAGTACTTC; cdr3_aa: CASSPDTSYEQYF
j_call: TRBJ1-1; v_call: TRBV2; clone_size: .; cdr3_length: 15; d_call: .; cdr3_nt: TGTGCCAGCCGGCCCCTATACAGGGATGGCACTGAAGCTTTCTTT; cdr3_aa: CASRPLYRDGTEAFF
j_call: TRBJ1-5; v_call: TRBV28; clone_size: once; cdr3_length: 16; d_call: TRBD1; cdr3_nt: TGTGCCAGCAGTTTATGGTCAGGGGGCGGCAATCAGCCCCAGCATTTT; cdr3_aa: CASSLWSGGGNQPQHF
j_call: TRBJ1-2; v_call: TRBV6-6; clone_size: .; cdr3_length: 14; d_call: .; cdr3_nt: TGTGCCAGCAGTTACAGCTCTGGGGGCGGCGGCTACACCTTC; cdr3_aa: CASSYSSGGGGYTF
j_call: TRBJ2-2; v_call: TRBV6-2/TRBV6-3; clone_size: .; cdr3_length: 16; d_call: .; cdr3_nt: TGTGCCAGCAGCGGAGGACCCGATTCGAACACCGGGGAGCTGTTTTTT; cdr3_aa: CASSGGPDSNTGELFF
j_call: TRBJ1-4; v_call: TRBV15; clone_size: .; cdr3_length: 18; d_call: TRBD1; cdr3_nt: TGTGCCACCAGCAGAGAACGGGACAGGCCCACAACTAATGAAAAACTGTTTTTT; cdr3_aa: CATSRERDRPTTNEKLFF
j_call: TRBJ1-6; v_call: TRBV11-2; clone_size: .; cdr3_length: 14; d_call: .; cdr3_nt: TGTGCCAGCAGCTTAGACGCCTCGAATTCACCCCTCCACTTT; cdr3_aa: CASSLDASNSPLHF
j_call: TRBJ1-1; v_call: TRBV18; clone_size: .; cdr3_length: 13; d_call: .; cdr3_nt: TGTGCCAGCTCACTTGGTACCAACACTGAAGCTTTCTTT; cdr3_aa: CASSLGTNTEAFF
j_call: TRBJ1-2; v_call: TRBV9; clone_size: .; cdr3_length: 14; d_call: .; cdr3_nt: TGTGCCAGCAGCGTAGAGGGGCCGGCGGGTGGCTACACCTTC; cdr3_aa: CASSVEGPAGGYTF
j_call: TRBJ1-3; v_call: TRBV28; clone_size: .; cdr3_length: 16; d_call: TRBD1; cdr3_nt: TGTGCCAGCAGTCCATCCAGGGGGGGCTCTGGAAACACCATATATTTT; cdr3_aa: CASSPSRGGSGNTIYF
j_call: TRBJ1-3; v_call: TRBV6-1; clone_size: .; cdr3_length: 15; d_call: TRBD1; cdr3_nt: TGTGCCAGCAGTGATGGGACAGCATCTGGAAACACCATATATTTT; cdr3_aa: CASSDGTASGNTIYF
j_call: TRBJ2-1; v_call: TRBV5-4; clone_size: .; cdr3_length: 15; d_call: .; cdr3_nt: TGTGCCAGCAGCTTGGAGGGTCCAGGTGGGAATGAGCAGTTCTTC; cdr3_aa: CASSLEGPGGNEQFF
j_call: TRBJ2-7; v_call: TRBV28; clone_size: .; cdr3_length: 12; d_call: .; cdr3_nt: TGTGCCAGCAGGACGACAGGTACCGAGCAGTACTTC; cdr3_aa: CASRTTGTEQYF
j_call: TRBJ1-5; v_call: TRBV28; clone_size: .; cdr3_length: 14; d_call: .; cdr3_nt: TGTGCCAGCAGTTTAGGGGGCGGCAATCAGCCCCAGCATTTT; cdr3_aa: CASSLGGGNQPQHF
j_call: TRBJ2-2; v_call: TRBV27; clone_size: .; cdr3_length: 13; d_call: .; cdr3_nt: TGTGCCAGCAGTTCATTCCCCACCGGGGAGCTGTTTTTT; cdr3_aa: CASSSFPTGELFF